A selection of T cell receptor beta chains follows, all from one sample in a study of human T cells and chemical hapten exposure. Each CDR3 protein gets one entry after TCRdb re-called the RACE reads with MiXCR. The data show some 300,000 distinct CDR3 sequences, approximately 5% seen once. Material: whole blood, obtained in connection with sensitization to the hapten diphenylcyclopropenone (DPC). The receptors were sampled from a woman aged 18-29 years with alopecia areata. Some clones in this sample may be carry-over from other donors' samples. The CDR3 runs from the conserved cysteine through the conserved F or W. D genes are given only for firm matches. Size tells how often a clone was seen (once, few, many) or the class of an expanded clone, and some rows leave it out.

D gene: TRBD2; clone size: -; J gene: TRBJ2-1; V gene: TRBV19; CDR3 protein: CASSTYLAGADNEQFF; CDR3 DNA: TGTGCCAGTAGTACCTACCTAGCGGGGGCGGACAATGAGCAGTTCTTC
D gene: -; clone size: -; J gene: TRBJ2-3; V gene: TRBV10-3; CDR3 protein: CAISAKGGSNTDTQYF; CDR3 DNA: TGTGCCATCAGTGCCAAGGGGGGGTCCAACACAGATACGCAGTATTTT
D gene: TRBD1; clone size: many; J gene: TRBJ1-4; V gene: TRBV10-3; CDR3 protein: CAIRDGTGNEKLFF; CDR3 DNA: TGTGCCATCAGAGATGGGACAGGGAACGAAAAACTGTTTTTT
D gene: TRBD2; clone size: many; J gene: TRBJ2-3; V gene: TRBV6-5; CDR3 protein: CASKAGGPTDTQYF; CDR3 DNA: TGTGCCAGTAAAGCGGGGGGGCCGACAGATACGCAGTATTTT
D gene: -; clone size: -; J gene: TRBJ1-3; V gene: TRBV7-8; CDR3 protein: CASSLKFAGNTIYF; CDR3 DNA: TGTGCCAGCAGCTTAAAGTTTGCTGGAAACACCATATATTTT
D gene: -; clone size: many; J gene: TRBJ1-1; V gene: TRBV25-1; CDR3 protein: CASSEYLNREAFF; CDR3 DNA: TGTGCCAGCAGTGAATACTTAAACAGGGAAGCTTTCTTT
D gene: -; clone size: many; J gene: TRBJ2-6; V gene: TRBV2; CDR3 protein: CASSMEQMDSGANVLTF; CDR3 DNA: TGTGCCAGCAGTATGGAACAGATGGACTCTGGGGCCAACGTCCTGACTTTC
D gene: TRBD1; clone size: -; J gene: TRBJ1-2; V gene: TRBV6-1; CDR3 protein: CASMTGSSSYGYTF; CDR3 DNA: TGTGCCAGCATGACAGGGTCTTCAAGCTATGGCTACACCTTC
D gene: -; clone size: few; J gene: TRBJ2-6; V gene: TRBV2; CDR3 protein: CASGNMGSGANVLTF; CDR3 DNA: TGTGCCAGTGGGAATATGGGCTCTGGGGCCAACGTCCTGACTTTC
D gene: -; clone size: few; J gene: TRBJ1-2; V gene: TRBV29-1; CDR3 protein: CSVVGSREGYTF; CDR3 DNA: TGCAGCGTTGTAGGGTCCCGGGAAGGCTACACCTTC
D gene: -; clone size: many; J gene: TRBJ2-7; V gene: TRBV28; CDR3 protein: CASTQSGREQYF; CDR3 DNA: TGTGCCAGCACCCAATCCGGTCGCGAGCAGTACTTC
D gene: -; clone size: -; J gene: TRBJ1-1; V gene: TRBV7-9; CDR3 protein: CASSLGNEAFF; CDR3 DNA: TGTGCCAGCAGCTTAGGAAATGAAGCTTTCTTT
D gene: TRBD2; clone size: -; J gene: TRBJ2-6; V gene: TRBV7-9; CDR3 protein: CASSSNLAGGPTGANVLTF; CDR3 DNA: TGTGCCAGCAGCTCCAACCTAGCGGGGGGGCCGACTGGGGCCAACGTCCTGACTTTC
D gene: -; clone size: few; J gene: TRBJ2-5; V gene: TRBV6-5; CDR3 protein: CASSYIGVQETQYF; CDR3 DNA: TGTGCCAGCAGTTATATAGGAGTCCAAGAGACCCAGTACTTC
D gene: TRBD1; clone size: few; J gene: TRBJ2-7; V gene: TRBV5-4; CDR3 protein: CASSSADRDEQYF; CDR3 DNA: TGTGCCAGCAGCTCCGCAGACAGGGACGAGCAGTACTTC
D gene: TRBD2; clone size: -; J gene: TRBJ2-3; V gene: TRBV7-2; CDR3 protein: CASSLSGGLSTDTQYF; CDR3 DNA: TGTGCCAGCAGTTTGAGCGGGGGCCTTAGCACAGATACGCAGTATTTT
D gene: -; clone size: -; J gene: TRBJ1-5; V gene: TRBV6-1; CDR3 protein: CASTGRGASNQPQHF; CDR3 DNA: TGTGCCAGCACCGGACGGGGAGCTAGCAATCAGCCCCAGCATTTT
D gene: TRBD2; clone size: -; J gene: TRBJ2-2; V gene: TRBV5-5; CDR3 protein: CASSLGGTRAGELFF; CDR3 DNA: TGTGCCAGCAGCTTGGGTGGGACTAGGGCCGGGGAGCTGTTTTTT
D gene: TRBD2; clone size: -; J gene: TRBJ2-1; V gene: TRBV9; CDR3 protein: CASSLRTSGAGEQFF; CDR3 DNA: TGTGCCAGCAGCCTTCGGACTAGCGGGGCGGGTGAGCAGTTCTTC
D gene: -; clone size: -; J gene: TRBJ1-6; V gene: TRBV5-1; CDR3 protein: CASSLKWGVSPLHF; CDR3 DNA: TGCGCCAGCAGCTTGAAATGGGGGGTCTCACCCCTCCACTTT
D gene: TRBD2; clone size: many; J gene: TRBJ2-7; V gene: TRBV10-3; CDR3 protein: CAISERGGSNEQYF; CDR3 DNA: TGTGCCATCAGTGAACGGGGGGGTAGCAACGAGCAGTACTTC
D gene: -; clone size: -; J gene: TRBJ1-5; V gene: TRBV27; CDR3 protein: CASSLRGSHQPQHF; CDR3 DNA: TGTGCCAGCAGTTTACGGGGGAGCCATCAGCCCCAGCATTTT
D gene: -; clone size: few; J gene: TRBJ1-5; V gene: TRBV4-1; CDR3 protein: CASSQVGENSNQPQHF; CDR3 DNA: TGCGCCAGCAGCCAAGTTGGCGAGAATAGCAATCAGCCCCAGCATTTT
D gene: TRBD2; clone size: many; J gene: TRBJ2-3; V gene: TRBV29-1; CDR3 protein: CSAVAGASTDTQYF; CDR3 DNA: TGCAGCGCCGTAGCGGGGGCTAGCACAGATACGCAGTATTTT
D gene: -; clone size: -; J gene: TRBJ2-3; V gene: TRBV5-1; CDR3 protein: CASSFETPPTDTQYF; CDR3 DNA: TGCGCCAGCAGCTTTGAAACTCCTCCTACAGATACGCAGTATTTT
D gene: -; clone size: many; J gene: TRBJ2-3; V gene: TRBV7-9; CDR3 protein: CASSFPTTDTQYF; CDR3 DNA: TGTGCCAGCAGCTTCCCGACTACAGATACGCAGTATTTT
D gene: -; clone size: many; J gene: TRBJ2-3; V gene: TRBV9; CDR3 protein: CASSVEGDSSTDTQYF; CDR3 DNA: TGTGCCAGCAGCGTAGAGGGTGACAGTAGCACAGATACGCAGTATTTT
D gene: -; clone size: few; J gene: TRBJ1-6; V gene: TRBV7-2; CDR3 protein: CASSLSYQDSPLHF; CDR3 DNA: TGTGCCAGCAGCTTAAGTTATCAGGATTCACCCCTCCACTTT
D gene: -; clone size: few; J gene: TRBJ2-1; V gene: TRBV19; CDR3 protein: CASSNLANSYNEQFF; CDR3 DNA: TGTGCCAGTAGTAACCTAGCGAACTCCTACAATGAGCAGTTCTTC
D gene: -; clone size: few; J gene: TRBJ1-3; V gene: TRBV5-4; CDR3 protein: CASSLPAGRSGNTIYF; CDR3 DNA: TGTGCCAGCAGCTTGCCTGCAGGCCGCTCTGGAAACACCATATATTTT
D gene: -; clone size: -; J gene: TRBJ2-2; V gene: TRBV18; CDR3 protein: CASSPGENTGELFF; CDR3 DNA: TGTGCCAGCTCACCAGGGGAGAACACCGGGGAGCTGTTTTTT
D gene: -; clone size: many; J gene: TRBJ2-5; V gene: TRBV27; CDR3 protein: CALLGTQYF; CDR3 DNA: TGTGCCCTCTTGGGGACCCAGTACTTC
D gene: TRBD2; clone size: few; J gene: TRBJ2-1; V gene: TRBV7-6; CDR3 protein: CAGTLAGNNEQFF; CDR3 DNA: TGTGCCGGCACCCTAGCGGGGAACAATGAGCAGTTCTTC
D gene: -; clone size: many; J gene: TRBJ1-6; V gene: TRBV6-6; CDR3 protein: CASSSSSPLHF; CDR3 DNA: TGTGCCAGCAGTTCGAGTTCACCCCTCCACTTT
D gene: -; clone size: -; J gene: TRBJ1-1; V gene: TRBV12-5; CDR3 protein: CASGEMAVVQGSEAFF; CDR3 DNA: TGTGCTAGTGGGGAAATGGCAGTCGTACAGGGTTCTGAAGCTTTCTTT
D gene: TRBD1; clone size: many; J gene: TRBJ2-1; V gene: TRBV10-3; CDR3 protein: CAISEPGQGPEGEQFF; CDR3 DNA: TGTGCCATCAGTGAGCCAGGACAGGGGCCTGAGGGTGAGCAGTTCTTC
D gene: -; clone size: many; J gene: TRBJ1-5; V gene: TRBV5-5; CDR3 protein: CASSPTTISGGQPQHF; CDR3 DNA: TGTGCCAGCAGCCCCACTACCATATCGGGAGGGCAGCCCCAGCATTTT
D gene: TRBD1; clone size: large; J gene: TRBJ2-3; V gene: TRBV2; CDR3 protein: CASSSGTASTDTQYF; CDR3 DNA: TGTGCCAGCAGCTCCGGGACAGCTAGCACAGATACGCAGTATTTT
D gene: TRBD2; clone size: -; J gene: TRBJ2-3; V gene: TRBV4-2; CDR3 protein: CASSQDASGGVADTQYF; CDR3 DNA: TGTGCCAGCAGCCAAGACGCTAGCGGGGGGGTGGCAGATACGCAGTATTTT
D gene: -; clone size: few; J gene: TRBJ1-4; V gene: TRBV4-1; CDR3 protein: CASSQASMATNEKLFF; CDR3 DNA: TGCGCCAGCAGCCAAGCTTCTATGGCAACTAATGAAAAACTGTTTTTT
D gene: TRBD2; clone size: many; J gene: TRBJ2-3; V gene: TRBV3-1; CDR3 protein: CASSRGLAYGTDTQYF; CDR3 DNA: TGTGCCAGCAGCCGGGGACTAGCTTACGGCACAGATACGCAGTATTTT
D gene: -; clone size: many; J gene: TRBJ2-7; V gene: TRBV6-5; CDR3 protein: CASSYSGPFHYEQYF; CDR3 DNA: TGTGCCAGCAGTTACTCGGGCCCCTTTCACTACGAGCAGTACTTC
D gene: -; clone size: many; J gene: TRBJ1-2; V gene: TRBV18; CDR3 protein: CASSPREFNYGYTF; CDR3 DNA: TGTGCCAGCTCACCACGGGAGTTTAACTATGGCTACACCTTC
D gene: TRBD1; clone size: -; J gene: TRBJ2-7; V gene: TRBV20-1; CDR3 protein: CSATSGTGAYEQYF; CDR3 DNA: TGCAGTGCTACCTCCGGGACAGGGGCCTACGAGCAGTACTTC
D gene: -; clone size: few; J gene: TRBJ2-7; V gene: TRBV19; CDR3 protein: CASSIQAYYEQYF; CDR3 DNA: TGTGCCAGTAGTATCCAGGCGTACTACGAGCAGTACTTC
D gene: -; clone size: many; J gene: TRBJ1-5; V gene: TRBV12-3/TRBV12-4; CDR3 protein: CASTRQAYQPQHF; CDR3 DNA: TGTGCCAGCACTAGACAGGCGTATCAGCCCCAGCATTTT
D gene: -; clone size: many; J gene: TRBJ2-1; V gene: TRBV11-3; CDR3 protein: CASSARGANEQFF; CDR3 DNA: TGTGCCAGCAGCGCTAGGGGGGCGAATGAGCAGTTCTTC
D gene: TRBD1; clone size: few; J gene: TRBJ2-7; V gene: TRBV6-5; CDR3 protein: CASRPGTDYEQYF; CDR3 DNA: TGTGCCAGCAGGCCCGGGACAGACTACGAGCAGTACTTC
D gene: -; clone size: -; J gene: TRBJ2-6; V gene: TRBV6-5; CDR3 protein: CASRRGGLGANVLTF; CDR3 DNA: TGTGCCAGCCGCCGGGGTGGCTTGGGGGCCAACGTCCTGACTTTC
D gene: TRBD2; clone size: -; J gene: TRBJ2-5; V gene: TRBV7-9; CDR3 protein: CASSHPDGGAIPETQYF; CDR3 DNA: TGTGCCAGCAGCCACCCCGACGGGGGGGCCATCCCAGAGACCCAGTACTTC
D gene: -; clone size: many; J gene: TRBJ2-1; V gene: TRBV6-2/TRBV6-3; CDR3 protein: CASSYSRGSYNEQFF; CDR3 DNA: TGTGCCAGCAGTTACTCGCGGGGTAGTTACAATGAGCAGTTCTTC
D gene: -; clone size: -; J gene: TRBJ1-2; V gene: TRBV5-1; CDR3 protein: CASSPTPGKPSYGYTF; CDR3 DNA: TGCGCCAGCTCCCCGACCCCCGGAAAACCCTCCTATGGCTACACCTTC
D gene: -; clone size: few; J gene: TRBJ2-4; V gene: TRBV7-2; CDR3 protein: CASTIGHFNIQYF; CDR3 DNA: TGTGCCAGCACCATCGGACATTTTAACATTCAGTACTTC
D gene: TRBD2; clone size: -; J gene: TRBJ2-3; V gene: TRBV25-1; CDR3 protein: CASSARGGRGTQYF; CDR3 DNA: TGTGCCAGCAGTGCGCGGGGGGGCCGTGGTACGCAGTATTTT
D gene: -; clone size: -; J gene: TRBJ1-1; V gene: TRBV12-3/TRBV12-4; CDR3 protein: CASRAHEGVGTEAFF; CDR3 DNA: TGTGCCAGCAGAGCCCATGAGGGGGTCGGGACTGAAGCTTTCTTT